The sample holds many counts of the clone carrying this T cell receptor beta chain. This entry is derived from a study of identical twins. Template switching added a universal primer binding site, and final cDNA carried unique molecular identifiers. A single record per CDR3 protein comes from TCRdb applying MiXCR to the 5' RACE reads. In the table there are nearly 650,000 distinct CDR3 sequences, roughly 6.6% of which are singletons. Germline assignment: CDR1 MNHNS and CDR2 SASEGT. V shed 2 bases and J shed 1 base, with 5 bases lying between them. The CDR3 totals 13 residues. These same records also appear under a second study, on yellow fever vaccine responses in identical twins.

The clonotype comes from a woman aged 18 to 35 in good health. The chain links TRBV6-1 to TRBJ1-1; D call uncertain. The source material was PBMCs. The CDR3, as DNA: TGTGCCAGCAGTGAAATCGGGAACACTGAAGCTTTCTTT. Residues: CASSEIGNTEAFF.